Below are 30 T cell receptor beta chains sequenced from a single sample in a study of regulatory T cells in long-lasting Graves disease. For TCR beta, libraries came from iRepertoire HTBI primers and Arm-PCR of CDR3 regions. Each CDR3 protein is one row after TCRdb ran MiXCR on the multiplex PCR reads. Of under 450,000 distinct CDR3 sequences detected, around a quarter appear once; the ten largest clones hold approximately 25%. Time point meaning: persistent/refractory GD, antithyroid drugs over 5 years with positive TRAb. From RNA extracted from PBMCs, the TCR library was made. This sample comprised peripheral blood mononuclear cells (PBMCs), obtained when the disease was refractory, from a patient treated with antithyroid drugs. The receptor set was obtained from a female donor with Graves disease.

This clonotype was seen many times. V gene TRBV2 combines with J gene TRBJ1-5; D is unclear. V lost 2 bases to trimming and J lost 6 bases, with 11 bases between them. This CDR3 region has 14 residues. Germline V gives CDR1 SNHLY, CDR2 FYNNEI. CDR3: CASSESRAVQPQHF. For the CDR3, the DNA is TGTGCCAGCAGTGAATCGCGGGCAGTTCAGCCCCAGCATTTT.

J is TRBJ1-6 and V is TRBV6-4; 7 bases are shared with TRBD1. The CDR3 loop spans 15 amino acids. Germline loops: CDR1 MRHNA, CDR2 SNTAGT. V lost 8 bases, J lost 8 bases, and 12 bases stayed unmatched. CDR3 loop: CASAKTGTDHSPLHF. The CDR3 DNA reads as TGTGCCAGCGCTAAAACAGGGACAGATCATTCACCCCTCCACTTT.

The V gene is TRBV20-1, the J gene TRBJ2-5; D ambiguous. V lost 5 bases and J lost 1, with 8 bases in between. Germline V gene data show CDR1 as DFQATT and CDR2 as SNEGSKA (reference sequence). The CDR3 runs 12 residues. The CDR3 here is CSASQTQETQYF. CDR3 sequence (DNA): TGCAGTGCTTCCCAGACCCAAGAGACCCAGTACTTC.

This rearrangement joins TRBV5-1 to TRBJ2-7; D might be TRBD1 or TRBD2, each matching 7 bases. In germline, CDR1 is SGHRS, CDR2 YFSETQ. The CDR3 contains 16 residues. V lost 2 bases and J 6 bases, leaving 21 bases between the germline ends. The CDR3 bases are TGCGCCAGCAGCTTTGAGGGAGGGACAGTCGCGGTCGAGCAGTACTTC. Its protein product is CASSFEGGTVAVEQYF.

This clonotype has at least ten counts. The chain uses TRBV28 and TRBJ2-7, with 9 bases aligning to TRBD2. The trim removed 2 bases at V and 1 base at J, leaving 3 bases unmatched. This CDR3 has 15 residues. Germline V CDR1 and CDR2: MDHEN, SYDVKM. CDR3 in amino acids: CASSLPTSGSYEQYF. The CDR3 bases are TGTGCCAGCAGTTTACCGACTAGCGGTTCCTACGAGCAGTACTTC.

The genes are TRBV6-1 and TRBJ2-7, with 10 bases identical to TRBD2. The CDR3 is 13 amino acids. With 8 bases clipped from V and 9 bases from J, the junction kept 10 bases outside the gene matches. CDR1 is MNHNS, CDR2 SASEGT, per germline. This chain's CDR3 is CASLRASGSRQYF. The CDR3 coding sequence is TGTGCCAGCCTCCGGGCTAGCGGGAGTCGGCAGTACTTC.

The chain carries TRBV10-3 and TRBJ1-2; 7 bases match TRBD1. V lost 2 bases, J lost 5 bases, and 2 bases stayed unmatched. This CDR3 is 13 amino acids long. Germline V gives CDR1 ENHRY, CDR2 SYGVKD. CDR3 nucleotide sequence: TGTGCCATCAGTGAGGTGGGACAGTATGGCTACACCTTC. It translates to CAISEVGQYGYTF.

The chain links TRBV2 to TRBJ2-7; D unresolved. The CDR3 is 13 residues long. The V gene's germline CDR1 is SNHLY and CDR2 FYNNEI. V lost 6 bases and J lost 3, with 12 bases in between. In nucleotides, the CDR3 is TGTGCCAGCAGGTTGGGTCCTGTCTACGAGCAGTACTTC. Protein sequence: CASRLGPVYEQYF.

CDR3 region: CASSQDLALSTDTQYF. CDR3 coding DNA: TGTGCCAGCAGCCAAGACCTCGCATTAAGCACAGATACGCAGTATTTT. V is TRBV4-2 and J is TRBJ2-3; D is unresolved. Looked up from germline, CDR1 is LGHNA and CDR2 is YNFKEQ. This CDR3 has 16 residues. Trimming removed 0 bases at V and 0 bases at J, with 10 bases between.

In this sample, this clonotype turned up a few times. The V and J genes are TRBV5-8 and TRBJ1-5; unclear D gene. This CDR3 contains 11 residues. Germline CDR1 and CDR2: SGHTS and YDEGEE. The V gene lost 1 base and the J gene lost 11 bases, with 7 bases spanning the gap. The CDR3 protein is CASSLMDSQHF. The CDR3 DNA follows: TGTGCCAGCAGCTTGATGGATTCCCAGCATTTT.

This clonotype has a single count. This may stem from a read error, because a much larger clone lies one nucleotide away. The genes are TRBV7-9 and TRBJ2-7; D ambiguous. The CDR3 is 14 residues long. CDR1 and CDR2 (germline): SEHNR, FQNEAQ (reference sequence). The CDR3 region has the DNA TGTGCCGGCAGCTTTGGTTCGGCGAACTACGAGCAGTACTTC. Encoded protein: CAGSFGSANYEQYF. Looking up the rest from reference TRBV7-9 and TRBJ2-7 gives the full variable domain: DTGVSQNPRHKITKRGQNVTFRCDPISEHNRLYWYRQTLGQGPEFLTYFQNEAQLEKSRLLSDRFSAERPKGSFSTLEIQRTEQGDSAMYLCAGSFGSANYEQYFGPGTRLTVT.

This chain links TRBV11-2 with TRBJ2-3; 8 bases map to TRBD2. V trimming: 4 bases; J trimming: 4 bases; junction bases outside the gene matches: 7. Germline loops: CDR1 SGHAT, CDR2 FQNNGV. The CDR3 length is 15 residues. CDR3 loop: CASSSTSAYADTQYF. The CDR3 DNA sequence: TGTGCCAGCAGCTCGACTAGCGCGTACGCAGATACGCAGTATTTT.

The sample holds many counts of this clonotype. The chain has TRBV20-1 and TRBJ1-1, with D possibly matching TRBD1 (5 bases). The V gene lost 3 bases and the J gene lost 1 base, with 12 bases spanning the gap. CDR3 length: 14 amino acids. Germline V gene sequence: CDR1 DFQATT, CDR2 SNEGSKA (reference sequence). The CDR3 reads CSASLGTRNTEAFF. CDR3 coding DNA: TGCAGTGCTAGCCTCGGGACGAGGAACACTGAAGCTTTCTTT.

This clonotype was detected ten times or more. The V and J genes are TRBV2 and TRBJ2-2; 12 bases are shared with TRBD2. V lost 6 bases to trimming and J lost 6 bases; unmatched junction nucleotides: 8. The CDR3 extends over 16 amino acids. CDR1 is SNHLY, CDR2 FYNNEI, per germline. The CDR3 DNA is TGTGCCAGCAGCTTCGGACTAGCGGGACCCTCCGGGGAGCTGTTTTTT. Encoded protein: CASSFGLAGPSGELFF.

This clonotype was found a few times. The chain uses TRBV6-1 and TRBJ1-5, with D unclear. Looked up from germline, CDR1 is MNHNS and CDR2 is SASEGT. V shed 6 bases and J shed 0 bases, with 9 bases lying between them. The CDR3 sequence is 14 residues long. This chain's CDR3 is CASSQAFSNQPQHF. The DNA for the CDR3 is TGTGCCAGCAGCCAGGCTTTTAGCAATCAGCCCCAGCATTTT.

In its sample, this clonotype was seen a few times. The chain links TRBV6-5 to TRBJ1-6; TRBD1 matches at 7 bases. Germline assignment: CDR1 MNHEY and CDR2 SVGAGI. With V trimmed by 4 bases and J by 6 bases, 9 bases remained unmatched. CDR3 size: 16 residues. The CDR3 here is CASSFVGQLLNSPLHF. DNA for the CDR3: TGTGCCAGCAGTTTCGTGGGACAGCTACTTAATTCACCCCTCCACTTT.

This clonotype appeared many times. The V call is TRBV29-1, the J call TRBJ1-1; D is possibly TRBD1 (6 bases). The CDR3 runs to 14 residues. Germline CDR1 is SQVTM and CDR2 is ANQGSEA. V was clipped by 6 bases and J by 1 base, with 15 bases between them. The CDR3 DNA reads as TGCAGCGTCCGGACAGTAAGCCCGAACACTGAAGCTTTCTTT. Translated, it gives CSVRTVSPNTEAFF.

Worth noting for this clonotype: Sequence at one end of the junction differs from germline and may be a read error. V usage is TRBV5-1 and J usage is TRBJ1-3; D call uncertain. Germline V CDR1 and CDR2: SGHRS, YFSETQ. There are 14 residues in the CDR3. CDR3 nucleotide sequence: TGCGCCAGCAGCTTGGGACCGGCTGGAAACGCCATATATTTT. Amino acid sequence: CASSLGPAGNAIYF.

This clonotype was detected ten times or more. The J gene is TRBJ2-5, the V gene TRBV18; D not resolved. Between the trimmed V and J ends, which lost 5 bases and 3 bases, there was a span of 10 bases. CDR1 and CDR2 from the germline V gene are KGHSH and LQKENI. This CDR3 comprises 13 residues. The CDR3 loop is CASSAPGEETQYF. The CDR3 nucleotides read TGTGCCAGCTCAGCCCCCGGAGAAGAGACCCAGTACTTC.

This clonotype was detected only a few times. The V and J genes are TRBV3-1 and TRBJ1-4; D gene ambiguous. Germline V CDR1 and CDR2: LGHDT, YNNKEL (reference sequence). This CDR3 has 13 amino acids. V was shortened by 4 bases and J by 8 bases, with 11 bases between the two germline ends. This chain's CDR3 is CASSLLMTEKLFF. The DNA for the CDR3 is TGTGCCAGCAGCCTACTAATGACGGAAAAACTGTTTTTT.

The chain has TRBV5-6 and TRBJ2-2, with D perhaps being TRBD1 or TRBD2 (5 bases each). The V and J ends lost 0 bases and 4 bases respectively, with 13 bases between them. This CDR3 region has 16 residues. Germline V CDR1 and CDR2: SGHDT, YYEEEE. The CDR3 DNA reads TGTGCCAGCAGCTTGGTTAGGGACGACCTCACCGGGGAGCTGTTTTTT. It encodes CASSLVRDDLTGELFF.

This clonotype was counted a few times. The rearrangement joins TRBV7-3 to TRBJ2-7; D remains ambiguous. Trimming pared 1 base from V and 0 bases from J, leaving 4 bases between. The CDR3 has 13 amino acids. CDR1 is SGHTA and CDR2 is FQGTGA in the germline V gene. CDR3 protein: CASSLSPSYEQYF. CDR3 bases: TGTGCCAGCAGCTTAAGCCCCTCCTACGAGCAGTACTTC. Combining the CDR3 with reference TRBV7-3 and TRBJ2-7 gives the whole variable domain GAGVSQTPSNKVTEKGKYVELRCDPISGHTALYWYRQSLGQGPEFLIYFQGTGAADDSGLPNDRFFAVRPEGSVSTLKIQRTERGDSAVYLCASSLSPSYEQYFGPGTRLTVT.

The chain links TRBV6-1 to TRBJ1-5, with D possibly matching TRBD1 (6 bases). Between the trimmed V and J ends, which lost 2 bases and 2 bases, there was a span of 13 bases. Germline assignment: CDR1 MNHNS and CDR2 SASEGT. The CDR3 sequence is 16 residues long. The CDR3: CASSEWRGQGNQPQHF. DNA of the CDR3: TGTGCCAGCAGTGAATGGCGGGGGCAGGGCAATCAGCCCCAGCATTTT.

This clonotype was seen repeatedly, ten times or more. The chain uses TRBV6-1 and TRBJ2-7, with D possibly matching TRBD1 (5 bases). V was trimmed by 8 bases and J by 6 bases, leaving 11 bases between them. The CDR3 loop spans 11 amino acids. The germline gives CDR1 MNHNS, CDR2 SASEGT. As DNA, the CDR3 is TGTGCCAGCCCCAGGGTGTTCGAGCAGTACTTC. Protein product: CASPRVFEQYF.

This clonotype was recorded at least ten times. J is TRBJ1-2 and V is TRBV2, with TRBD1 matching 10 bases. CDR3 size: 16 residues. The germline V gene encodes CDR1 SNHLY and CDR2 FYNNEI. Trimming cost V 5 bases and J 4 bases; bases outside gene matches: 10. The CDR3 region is CASSNYGTGEGYGYTF. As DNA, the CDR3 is TGTGCCAGCAGTAATTACGGGACAGGGGAAGGCTATGGCTACACCTTC.

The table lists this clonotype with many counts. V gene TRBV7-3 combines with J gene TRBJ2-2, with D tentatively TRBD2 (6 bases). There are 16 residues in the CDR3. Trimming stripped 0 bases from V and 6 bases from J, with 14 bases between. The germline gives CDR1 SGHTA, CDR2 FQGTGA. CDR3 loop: CASSLTTSFQAGELFF. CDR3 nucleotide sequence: TGTGCCAGCAGCTTAACCACTAGCTTTCAAGCCGGGGAGCTGTTTTTT.

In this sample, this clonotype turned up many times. CDR3 protein: CASSYSGQGAQNQPQHF. DNA of the CDR3: TGTGCCAGCAGTTACTCGGGGCAGGGGGCGCAGAATCAGCCCCAGCATTTT. The V call is TRBV6-5, the J call TRBJ1-5; 8 nucleotides match TRBD1. The CDR3 runs to 17 residues. Germline V gives CDR1 MNHEY, CDR2 SVGAGI. The junction had 8 bases not matched to a gene; V was cut back by 0 bases and J by 4 bases.

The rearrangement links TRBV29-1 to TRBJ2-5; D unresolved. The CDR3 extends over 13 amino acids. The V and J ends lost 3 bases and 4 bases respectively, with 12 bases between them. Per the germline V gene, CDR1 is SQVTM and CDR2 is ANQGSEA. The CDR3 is CSVETQFGETQYF. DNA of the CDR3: TGCAGCGTTGAGACTCAATTCGGAGAGACCCAGTACTTC.

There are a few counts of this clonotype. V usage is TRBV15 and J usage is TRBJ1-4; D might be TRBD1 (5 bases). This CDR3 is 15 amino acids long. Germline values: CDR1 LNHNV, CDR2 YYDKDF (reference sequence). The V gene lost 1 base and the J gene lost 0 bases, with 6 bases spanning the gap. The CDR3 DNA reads TGTGCCACCAGCAGAGGACAGACAACTAATGAAAAACTGTTTTTT. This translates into CATSRGQTTNEKLFF.

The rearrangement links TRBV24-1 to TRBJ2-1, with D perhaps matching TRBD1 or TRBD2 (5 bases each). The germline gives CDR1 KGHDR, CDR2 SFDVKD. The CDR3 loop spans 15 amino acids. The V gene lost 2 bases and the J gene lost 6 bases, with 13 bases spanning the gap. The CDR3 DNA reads TGTGCCACCAGTGATTCTGGGGGACGAGCCAATGAGCAGTTCTTC. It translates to CATSDSGGRANEQFF.